The 23 T cell receptor beta chains given below trace back to one sample, sequenced in a study of blood T cell repertoires in COVID-19. Sequenced by immunoSEQ multiplex PCR; TCRdb stores in-frame clones only, minus some. The data show under 300,000 clones, 86% seen once. The sequenced sample was peripheral blood. These receptors originate from a woman in her 70s with COVID-19, enrolled during active disease.

The genes are TRBV27 and TRBJ1-2, with a weak D call TRBD1 (5 bases). CDR1 and CDR2 from the germline V gene are MNHEY and SMNVEV (reference sequence). The CDR3 runs 13 residues. The V end was cut by 3 bases, the J end by 1 base, with 6 bases between. The CDR3 reads CASSFQGNYGYTF. The DNA for the CDR3 is TGTGCCAGCAGTTTTCAGGGTAACTATGGCTACACCTTC.

The V gene is TRBV7-3, the J gene TRBJ2-1, with a weak D call TRBD2 (5 bases). Germline lookup yields CDR1 SGHTA and CDR2 FQGTGA. V was clipped by 4 bases and J by 5 bases, with 9 bases between them. The length of the CDR3 is 13 residues. The CDR3 protein is CASSSEGNNEQFF. The CDR3 DNA reads as TGTGCCAGCAGCTCCGAGGGTAACAATGAGCAGTTCTTC.

V gene TRBV30 combines with J gene TRBJ2-4, with D maybe TRBD1 (6 bases). This CDR3 comprises 13 residues. The V gene's germline CDR1 is GTSNPN and CDR2 SVGIG (reference sequence). V was clipped by 3 bases and J by 2 bases, with 8 bases between them. This CDR3 is CAWRGQTKNIQYF. In nucleotides, the CDR3 is TGTGCCTGGAGAGGACAGACCAAAAACATTCAGTACTTC.

J is TRBJ1-1 and V is TRBV7-9, with D perhaps TRBD1 (6 bases). CDR3 length equals 14 residues. Trimming removed 1 base at V and 9 bases at J, with 15 bases between. Looked up from germline, CDR1 is SEHNR and CDR2 is FQNEAQ (reference sequence). The DNA of the CDR3 is TGTGCCAGCAGCTTAGAGGGATCTGGACAGCAAGCTTTCTTT. This codes for CASSLEGSGQQAFF.

V is TRBV9 and J is TRBJ1-2, with D unclear. V lost 0 bases and J lost 3, with 9 bases in between. The V gene's germline CDR1 is SGDLS and CDR2 YYNGEE. This CDR3 spans 14 amino acids. The CDR3 DNA follows: TGTGCCAGCAGCGTAGCGGCCAGCGACTATGGCTACACCTTC. Amino acids: CASSVAASDYGYTF.

V and J are TRBV7-3 and TRBJ2-5, with TRBD2 as a possible D gene (7 bases). The CDR3 runs 14 residues. Per germline, CDR1 SGHTA and CDR2 FQGTGA. The ends were cut back, 1 base at V and 5 bases at J, with 11 bases in the middle. This chain's CDR3 is CASSLMGGAETQYF. CDR3 DNA: TGTGCCAGCAGCTTAATGGGGGGGGCGGAGACCCAGTACTTC.

The rearrangement joins TRBV6-5 to TRBJ2-1, with 8 bases aligning to TRBD2. This CDR3 comprises 12 residues. The germline V gene has CDR1 MNHEY and CDR2 SVGAGI. Unmatched junction bases numbered 5, after V lost 6 bases and J lost 10 bases. The CDR3 DNA is TGTGCCAGCAGCAACGGGGGGGGAGAGCAGTTCTTC. It codes for CASSNGGGEQFF.

V usage is TRBV19 and J usage is TRBJ1-4; the D gene is possibly TRBD1 (6 bases). Trimming stripped 5 bases from V and 3 bases from J, with 13 bases between. Per germline, CDR1 LNHDA and CDR2 SQIVND (reference sequence). There are 15 residues in the CDR3. The CDR3 region is CASSAPGAANEKLFF. The CDR3 DNA reads as TGTGCCAGTAGTGCCCCAGGGGCGGCTAATGAAAAACTGTTTTTT.

The chain links TRBV9 to TRBJ1-1; D perhaps matches TRBD1 (6 bases). The CDR3 has 14 amino acids. CDR1 and CDR2 (germline): SGDLS, YYNGEE. Trimming took off 0 bases at V and 5 bases at J, with 11 bases between the two ends. CDR3 residues: CASSVDWGQTEAFF. The CDR3 nucleotides are TGTGCCAGCAGCGTAGATTGGGGGCAGACTGAAGCTTTCTTT.

The J gene is TRBJ2-1, the V gene TRBV24-1, with 10 bases aligning to TRBD1. This CDR3 region has 16 residues. J was trimmed by 8 bases and V by 4 bases; bases with no gene match: 10. Germline V gene lookup returns CDR1 KGHDR and CDR2 SFDVKD. Here the CDR3 reads CATSDPGQGVFYEQFF. CDR3 coding DNA: TGTGCCACCAGTGACCCCGGACAGGGGGTTTTCTATGAGCAGTTCTTC.

The rearrangement links TRBV15 to TRBJ2-1, with D tentatively TRBD2 (5 bases). This CDR3 has 15 residues. The V end lost 7 bases, the J end lost 0 bases, and 13 bases lay between the germline ends. Germline lookup yields CDR1 LNHNV and CDR2 YYDKDF (reference sequence). This chain's CDR3 is CATNGGESSYNEQFF. The DNA for the CDR3 is TGTGCCACCAACGGTGGGGAGAGCTCCTACAATGAGCAGTTCTTC.

This rearrangement joins TRBV2 to TRBJ2-5; 7 nucleotides match TRBD2. The germline CDR1 and CDR2 sequences are SNHLY and FYNNEI. This CDR3 is built from 14 residues. Unmatched junction bases numbered 7, after V lost 7 bases and J lost 2 bases. CDR3 protein: CASMKFSGQETQYF. CDR3 bases: TGTGCCAGCATGAAGTTTAGCGGGCAAGAGACCCAGTACTTC.

The chain carries TRBV6-5 and TRBJ2-1, with 7 bases lining up with TRBD1. After removal of 7 bases from V and 5 bases from J, the junction contained 8 bases not matched to a gene. This CDR3 is 14 amino acids long. Germline assignment: CDR1 MNHEY and CDR2 SVGAGI. The CDR3 loop is CASKLGTADNEQFF. The CDR3 bases are TGTGCCAGCAAGCTCGGGACAGCGGACAATGAGCAGTTCTTC.

The chain has TRBV13 and TRBJ2-5; possibly TRBD1 for D (6 bases). Trimming removed 5 bases from V and 2 bases from J, with 12 bases in between. Germline V lookup: CDR1 PRHDT, CDR2 FYEKMQ (reference sequence). The CDR3 runs to 14 residues. The CDR3 is CASSPVGQQETQYF. CDR3 DNA: TGTGCCAGCAGCCCCGTCGGACAGCAAGAGACCCAGTACTTC. The complete variable domain, with remaining parts taken from reference TRBV13 and TRBJ2-5, reads AAGVIQSPRHLIKEKRETATLKCYPIPRHDTVYWYQQGPGQDPQFLISFYEKMQSDKGSIPDRFSAQQFSDYHSELNMSSLELGDSALYFCASSPVGQQETQYFGPGTRLLVL.

The V gene is TRBV30, the J gene TRBJ1-3, with D hard to call. The germline CDR1 and CDR2 sequences are GTSNPN and SVGIG (reference sequence). V gave up 3 bases and J gave up 0 bases, with 6 bases separating them. The CDR3 has 13 amino acids. The CDR3 DNA follows: TGTGCCTGGAGCAGCGACTCTGGAAACACCATATATTTT. Translating it yields CAWSSDSGNTIYF.

Only a few counts were recorded for this clone. This rearrangement joins TRBV2 to TRBJ2-7; D possibly corresponds to TRBD2 (5 bases). This CDR3 is 13 amino acids long. Trimming shortened V by 6 bases and J by 1 base, and 10 bases separated the two germline ends. Per the germline V gene, CDR1 is SNHLY and CDR2 is FYNNEI. The CDR3 loop is CASREDGSYEQYF. The CDR3 region has the DNA TGTGCCAGCAGGGAGGACGGTTCCTACGAGCAGTACTTC.

The J gene is TRBJ1-1, the V gene TRBV10-2; no clear D. Trimming pared 7 bases from V and 0 bases from J, leaving 3 bases between. The CDR3 length is 11 residues. Germline CDR1 reads WSHSY; CDR2 reads SAAADI. The CDR3 loop is CASIMNTEAFF. DNA for the CDR3: TGCGCCAGCATAATGAACACTGAAGCTTTCTTT.

The chain recombines TRBV7-9 with TRBJ2-7; D is perhaps TRBD2 (6 bases). Per germline, CDR1 SEHNR and CDR2 FQNEAQ (reference sequence). CDR3 length: 14 amino acids. Trimming removed 4 bases from V and 5 bases from J, with 15 bases in between. CDR3 sequence reads: CASSSPAGRHEQYF. CDR3 coding DNA: TGTGCCAGCAGCTCCCCCGCAGGGAGGCACGAGCAGTACTTC. Variable domain in full (rest from reference TRBV7-9 and TRBJ2-7): DTGVSQNPRHKITKRGQNVTFRCDPISEHNRLYWYRQTLGQGPEFLTYFQNEAQLEKSRLLSDRFSAERPKGSFSTLEIQRTEQGDSAMYLCASSSPAGRHEQYFGPGTRLTVT.

V and J are TRBV27 and TRBJ1-2; D unresolved. Trimming left V 4 bases short and J 5 bases short, with 17 bases between. CDR3 length: 15 amino acids. CDR1 is MNHEY and CDR2 is SMNVEV in the germline V gene (reference sequence). The CDR3 sequence is CASSSNRPPGYGYTF. The CDR3 nucleotides are TGTGCCAGCAGTTCGAACCGACCCCCGGGGTATGGCTACACCTTC.

This chain links TRBV4-3 with TRBJ2-2, with TRBD1 identical over 8 bases. V shed 0 bases, J shed 2 bases, and the junction held 2 bases outside the gene matches. The CDR3 extends over 16 amino acids. Germline V gene sequence: CDR1 LGHNA, CDR2 YSLEER. The CDR3 loop is CASSQEDRDNTGELFF. CDR3 sequence (DNA): TGCGCCAGCAGCCAAGAGGACAGGGATAACACCGGGGAGCTGTTTTTT.

Comments on this clone: This sample includes further DNA sequences coding for the same CDR3. The chain uses TRBV6-5 and TRBJ2-7; 9 bases line up with TRBD1. The CDR3 is made up of 14 amino acids. The V segment lost 4 bases and the J segment 2 bases; nucleotides outside the gene matches: 3. Germline CDR1 MNHEY, CDR2 SVGAGI. The CDR3 sequence: CASSSGQGPYEQYF. The CDR3 bases are TGTGCCAGCAGTTCGGGACAGGGCCCCTACGAGCAGTACTTC.

The rearrangement joins TRBV5-8 to TRBJ2-2; 7 bases align to TRBD1. CDR3 length: 17 residues. The germline V gene has CDR1 SGHTS and CDR2 YDEGEE. Trimming removed 1 base from V and 2 bases from J; junction bases left unmatched: 8. The CDR3 DNA reads TGTGCCAGCAGCTTGAGAACAGGGGCTTTCAACACCGGGGAGCTGTTTTTT. Amino acids: CASSLRTGAFNTGELFF. The full variable domain, its missing parts supplied by reference TRBV5-8 and TRBJ2-2, is EAGVTQSPTHLIKTRGQQATLRCSPISGHTSVYWYQQALGLGLQFLLWYDEGEERNRGNFPPRFSGRQFPNYSSELNVNALELEDSALYLCASSLRTGAFNTGELFFGEGSRLTVL.

This clone came up a few times. The rearrangement links TRBV6-5 to TRBJ2-1; 10 nucleotides agree with TRBD1. Trimming removed 1 base from V and 7 bases from J; junction bases left unmatched: 1. Germline lookup yields CDR1 MNHEY and CDR2 SVGAGI. CDR3 length equals 14 residues. The CDR3 DNA follows: TGTGCCAGCAGTTACTTGGGACAGGGGAATGAGCAGTTCTTC. Its translation: CASSYLGQGNEQFF.